This T cell receptor beta chain was identified in a study of cytomegalovirus exposure and HLA in healthy donors. PCR employed 60 Vbeta and 13 Jbeta primers. Clones were sequenced by immunoSEQ multiplex PCR, and TCRdb holds only the in-frame ones, with some missing. Found here are some 150,000 clones, 83% of them singletons; the top ten hold 1.5% to 1.9%. The CDR3 sequence is 15 residues long. The J segment lost 5 bases and the V segment lost 3 bases, leaving 10 bases of the junction unmatched. The germline V gene encodes CDR1 KGHSH and CDR2 LQKENI. The sequenced sample consisted of PBMCs. This rearrangement joins TRBV18 to TRBJ2-7; 7 nucleotides agree with TRBD1. The source is a man aged 40-55 years in good health and CMV-seronegative. DNA for the CDR3: TGTGCCAGCTCACCCCTCCAGGGGGAGTTCAACGAGCAGTACTTC. This gives the protein CASSPLQGEFNEQYF.